These 14 T cell receptor beta chains were all obtained from the same sample, sequenced in a study of T cell repertoires in ileal Crohn's disease. Libraries were prepared by immunoSEQ multiplex PCR; TCRdb keeps only in-frame clonotypes and omits some of them. The data hold about 62,000 clones, with about 89% observed a single time. Time point given: neoterminal ileum biopsy at postoperative endoscopy, about 6 months after surgery. Sequencing input: ileal tissue. These receptor sequences come from an adult with Crohn's disease.

The rearrangement links TRBV6-5 to TRBJ1-1; D unclear. Germline lookup yields CDR1 MNHEY and CDR2 SVGAGI. The CDR3 is 14 residues long. The V gene lost 7 bases and the J gene lost 7 bases, with 19 bases spanning the gap. DNA for the CDR3: TGTGCCAGCACCAACCCCTCGGGATCGGTTGAAGCTTTCTTT. It is translated as CASTNPSGSVEAFF.

The V gene is TRBV30, the J gene TRBJ2-7; no clear D gene. V lost 0 bases to trimming and J lost 7 bases, with 10 bases between them. CDR1 is GTSNPN and CDR2 is SVGIG in the germline V gene (reference sequence). CDR3 length: 12 residues. CDR3 region: CAWSVVPREQYF. The CDR3 DNA follows: TGTGCCTGGAGTGTTGTCCCCAGGGAGCAGTACTTC.

This chain joins TRBV28 and TRBJ1-4, with a tentative D call TRBD1 (5 bases). The CDR3 is 16 amino acids. Germline CDR1 and CDR2: MDHEN and SYDVKM. The V end was cut by 2 bases, the J end by 3 bases, with 13 bases between. The DNA for the CDR3 is TGTGCCAGCAGTTTAGATCAGCCGACAGCTAATGAAAAACTGTTTTTT. Protein sequence: CASSLDQPTANEKLFF. Using reference TRBV28 and TRBJ1-4 for the parts outside the CDR3, the full variable domain is DVKVTQSSRYLVKRTGEKVFLECVQDMDHENMFWYRQDPGLGLRLIYFSYDVKMKEKGDIPEGYSVSREKKERFSLILESASTNQTSMYLCASSLDQPTANEKLFFGSGTQLSVL.

The chain links TRBV6-5 to TRBJ1-2; TRBD1 aligns across 10 bases. Trimming at V came to 2 bases and at J to 8 bases, leaving 8 bases not matched to a gene. In germline, CDR1 is MNHEY, CDR2 SVGAGI. The CDR3 loop spans 15 amino acids. This chain's CDR3 is CASSYTTGGGGGYTF. The CDR3 DNA reads as TGTGCCAGCAGTTACACGACAGGGGGCGGAGGGGGCTACACCTTC.

The chain has TRBV7-9 and TRBJ2-7, with a possible D match to TRBD1 (6 bases). Germline V gene data show CDR1 as SEHNR and CDR2 as FQNEAQ (reference sequence). The CDR3 has 12 amino acids. Trimming took 5 bases from V and 3 from J, leaving 8 bases between them. CDR3 protein: CASSAQGYEQYV. As DNA, the CDR3 is TGTGCCAGCAGCGCACAGGGCTACGAGCAGTACGTC.

V gene TRBV7-9 combines with J gene TRBJ1-5; no reliable D call. Germline V CDR1 and CDR2: SEHNR, FQNEAQ (reference sequence). Trimming shortened V by 5 bases and J by 5 bases, and 16 bases separated the two germline ends. The CDR3 covers 15 residues. This CDR3 is CASSPSATLDQPQHF. The CDR3 DNA reads as TGTGCCAGCAGCCCCTCCGCAACTCTAGATCAGCCCCAGCATTTT.

This chain uses TRBV5-6 with TRBJ1-2; D is uncertain. The CDR3 has 15 amino acids. Germline V gene data show CDR1 as SGHDT and CDR2 as YYEEEE. Trimming removed 4 bases at V and 5 bases at J, with 18 bases between. CDR3 nucleotides: TGTGCCAGCAGCGAACAACAGAAAACCTATTATGGCTACACCTTC. Translated, it gives CASSEQQKTYYGYTF.

The rearrangement joins TRBV6-1 to TRBJ1-1; D is unresolved. The CDR3 sequence is 14 residues long. The germline V gene encodes CDR1 MNHNS and CDR2 SASEGT. The V and J ends lost 6 bases and 2 bases respectively, with 13 bases between them. The DNA of the CDR3 is TGTGCCAGCAGGAGGTGGGAGACTAACACTGAAGCTTTCTTT. This translates into CASRRWETNTEAFF.

This chain joins TRBV7-8 and TRBJ1-4; no definite D call. V lost 2 bases and J lost 7, with 11 bases in between. The V gene's germline CDR1 is SGHVS and CDR2 FQNEAQ. The CDR3 has 14 amino acids. Here the CDR3 DNA reads TGTGCCAGCAGCTTAATGGTAGTTAGTGAAAAACTGTTTTTT. This codes for CASSLMVVSEKLFF.

This clone was detected a few times. This chain uses TRBV11-3 with TRBJ2-7; 10 bases fit TRBD1. The CDR3 spans 14 residues. With 1 base clipped from V and 3 bases from J, the junction kept 0 bases outside the gene matches. Looked up from germline, CDR1 is SGHNT and CDR2 is YENEEA. The CDR3 region is CASSLGTGGYEQYF. The CDR3 nucleotides are TGTGCCAGCAGCTTAGGGACAGGGGGCTACGAGCAGTACTTC. The whole variable domain, remainder taken from reference TRBV11-3 and TRBJ2-7, is EAGVVQSPRYKIIEKKQPVAFWCNPISGHNTLYWYLQNLGQGPELLIRYENEEAVDDSQLPKDRFSAERLKGVDSTLKIQPAELGDSAVYLCASSLGTGGYEQYFGPGTRLTVT.

The V gene is TRBV7-2, the J gene TRBJ2-7; 10 bases match TRBD2. The CDR3 length is 15 residues. Per germline, CDR1 SGHTA and CDR2 FQGNSA. Trimming at V came to 3 bases and at J to 3 bases, leaving 5 bases not matched to a gene. This CDR3 is CASSFTRTSGYEQYF. CDR3 in DNA: TGTGCCAGCAGCTTTACTAGGACTAGCGGCTACGAGCAGTACTTC.

CDR3 in amino acids: CASSFGWGQLNEKLFF. CDR3 coding DNA: TGTGCCAGCAGTTTTGGTTGGGGACAGCTTAATGAAAAACTGTTTTTT. V and J are TRBV28 and TRBJ1-4; 7 nucleotides line up with TRBD1. The germline CDR1 and CDR2 sequences are MDHEN and SYDVKM. This CDR3 contains 16 residues. The J segment lost 4 bases and the V segment lost 3 bases, leaving 8 bases of the junction unmatched.

The rearrangement links TRBV28 to TRBJ2-2; maybe TRBD2 (6 bases). CDR1 and CDR2 from the germline V gene are MDHEN and SYDVKM. V shed 1 base and J shed 6 bases, with 12 bases lying between them. The CDR3 is made up of 15 amino acids. CDR3: CASSLLGGIPGELFF. CDR3 coding DNA: TGTGCCAGCAGTTTATTGGGGGGTATTCCCGGGGAGCTGTTTTTT.

In DNA form, the CDR3 reads TGCGCCAGCAGCACCGACGGGGTACAATCGGCCCAGCATTTT. Translation: CASSTDGVQSAQHF. The chain employs TRBV5-1 and TRBJ1-5; D gene ambiguous. V shed 4 bases and J shed 11 bases, with 19 bases lying between them. CDR1 and CDR2 (germline): SGHRS, YFSETQ. CDR3 size: 14 residues.